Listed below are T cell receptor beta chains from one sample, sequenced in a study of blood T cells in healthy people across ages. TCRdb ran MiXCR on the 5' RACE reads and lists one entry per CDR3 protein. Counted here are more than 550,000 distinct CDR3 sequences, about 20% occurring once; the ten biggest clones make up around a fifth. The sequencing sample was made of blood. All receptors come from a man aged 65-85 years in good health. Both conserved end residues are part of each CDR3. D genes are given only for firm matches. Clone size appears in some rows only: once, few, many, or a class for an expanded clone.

TGCAGTGCTTCACCGTGGGCCACTGAAGCTTTCTTT	CSASPWATEAFF	few	-	12	TRBV20-1	TRBJ1-1
TGTGCCAGCAGCACCCCCGGGACTAGCTGGGGAGATACGCAGTATTTT	CASSTPGTSWGDTQYF	-	-	16	TRBV21-1	TRBJ2-3
TGTGCCAGCAGCGTAGGAACAGGATCGAACGCTGAAGCTTTCTTT	CASSVGTGSNAEAFF	few	-	15	TRBV9	TRBJ1-1
TGCGCCAGCAGCCAATTTCTCCAGGGGGAAAAACTGTTTTTT	CASSQFLQGEKLFF	-	-	14	TRBV4-3	TRBJ1-4
TGTGCCAGCAGTTCGAAGCGGGAGACGGCAGATACGCAGTATTTT	CASSSKRETADTQYF	few	TRBD2	15	TRBV6-2/TRBV6-3	TRBJ2-3
TGCGCCAGCAGCCCCGGGAGCCCTTACACCGGGGAGCTGTTTTTT	CASSPGSPYTGELFF	-	-	15	TRBV5-1	TRBJ2-2
TGTGCCATCAGTGAGCGGGCGGTGCAGCCCCAGCATTTT	CAISERAVQPQHF	-	-	13	TRBV10-3	TRBJ1-5
TGCGCCAGCAGCCCGGACAGGTCTAACTATGGCTACACCTTC	CASSPDRSNYGYTF	-	TRBD1	14	TRBV5-1	TRBJ1-2
TGCAGCGTCGCGACAGGGAGCTACGAGCAGTACTTC	CSVATGSYEQYF	-	TRBD1	12	TRBV29-1	TRBJ2-7
TGCGCCAGCAGCAAGGGACAAGCGGGGGAGACCCAGTACTTC	CASSKGQAGETQYF	once	-	14	TRBV5-1	TRBJ2-5
TGTGCCAGCTCACCACTGGGGGGAGATCAGTACTTC	CASSPLGGDQYF	-	-	12	TRBV18	TRBJ2-4
TGTGCCAGCAGTGAGGGACAGAGCAGATATGGCTACACCTTC	CASSEGQSRYGYTF	few	TRBD1	14	TRBV6-5	TRBJ1-2
TGTGCCAGCAGCTTTGGACAAGTGGGGTCCTATGGCTACACCTTC	CASSFGQVGSYGYTF	few	-	15	TRBV7-2	TRBJ1-2
TGTGCCACCAGCCGAGGATCGATTTCGGGGGTTAATGGCTACACCTTC	CATSRGSISGVNGYTF	-	-	16	TRBV15	TRBJ1-2
TGTGCCACCAGTGATGGACTAGCGGGATCCTACAATGAGCAGTTCTTC	CATSDGLAGSYNEQFF	-	TRBD2	16	TRBV24-1	TRBJ2-1
TGTGCCAGCACCCCGCAGTTGGGGTTGGCTAATGAAAAACTGTTTTTT	CASTPQLGLANEKLFF	few	-	16	TRBV6-1	TRBJ1-4
TGCGCCAGCAGCTTGGCCCCGGATTACAATGAGCAGTTCTTC	CASSLAPDYNEQFF	-	-	14	TRBV5-1	TRBJ2-1
TGTGCCAGCAGTGGGAAGTTCATCTCAGGGGAGAAGGGTGAAGCTTTCTTT	CASSGKFISGEKGEAFF	few	-	17	TRBV6-1	TRBJ1-1
TGTGCCAGCAGTCTTAGGGGGGGCGATGAAAAACTGTTTTTT	CASSLRGGDEKLFF	few	-	14	TRBV12-3/TRBV12-4	TRBJ1-4
TGCAGTGCTAGAGACCGGTGGGACACCGGGGAGCTGTTTTTT	CSARDRWDTGELFF	-	-	14	TRBV20-1	TRBJ2-2
TGTACCAGCAGTTTAGTGGATGGGTCCGCACATGGCTACACCTTC	CTSSLVDGSAHGYTF	few	-	15	TRBV12-3/TRBV12-4	TRBJ1-2
TGTGCCAGCATCTCGGGGAAGGGGAACACTGAAGCTTTCTTT	CASISGKGNTEAFF	few	-	14	TRBV12-3/TRBV12-4	TRBJ1-1
TGTGCCATCAGTGCAGCGGCAACCTCTGGGGCCAACGTCCTGACTTTC	CAISAAATSGANVLTF	few	-	16	TRBV10-3	TRBJ2-6
TGTGCCATCAGTGAGTCGGGAGGGCCTGAAGCTTTCTTT	CAISESGGPEAFF	-	-	13	TRBV10-3	TRBJ1-1
TGCAGCGGGATCGAGGTGAACACCGGGGAGCTGTTTTTT	CSGIEVNTGELFF	-	-	13	TRBV29-1	TRBJ2-2
TGTGCCAGCAGCTATATGGGACTAGCGGGAGGGCTGTGGGAAGAGACCCAGTACTTC	CASSYMGLAGGLWEETQYF	-	TRBD2	19	TRBV11-2	TRBJ2-5
TGTGCCAGCAGCCCCCTCGACAGGGGTGCGAACACCGGGGAGCTGTTTTTT	CASSPLDRGANTGELFF	-	TRBD1	17	TRBV7-2	TRBJ2-2
TGCAGTGCTAGAGTCCCAGGGGGCCCTTCCAATGAGCAGTTCTTC	CSARVPGGPSNEQFF	few	TRBD1	15	TRBV20-1	TRBJ2-1
TGTGCCAGCATCGGGACTACCCGGTACCAAGAGACCCAGTACTTC	CASIGTTRYQETQYF	-	TRBD2	15	TRBV7-3	TRBJ2-5
TGTGCCAGCAGCCACGCGGGGCAGCCCCAGCATTTT	CASSHAGQPQHF	-	-	12	TRBV11-2	TRBJ1-5
TGTGCCAGCAGCTCCTTGGGGGGAAGGTCAGATACGCAGTATTTT	CASSSLGGRSDTQYF	-	-	15	TRBV7-6	TRBJ2-3
TGCAGTGCTACCTCACCCCGGGGATCCGAGCAGTACTTC	CSATSPRGSEQYF	-	-	13	TRBV20-1	TRBJ2-7
TGCAGTGCTAAAGATCGGTCCGGGGGGGCCGTTTATACGCAGTATTTT	CSAKDRSGGAVYTQYF	few	TRBD2	16	TRBV20-1	TRBJ2-3
TGTGCCAGCAGCCAAGATTCACCCCTCCACTTT	CASSQDSPLHF	few	-	11	TRBV3-1	TRBJ1-6
TGTGCCAGCAGTGAAGGAGGTCGGGCAGCTGAAAGACTGTTTTTT	CASSEGGRAAERLFF	-	-	15	TRBV6-1	TRBJ1-4